The source of this TCR beta chain is a study of T cells in tuberculosis. Study-level results: Active tuberculosis alpha repertoires lay closer to GMM-specific TCRs than controls'.

J lost 7 bases, V lost 3 bases, and 11 bases had no gene match. The CDR3 consists of 15 residues. Germline V gene data show CDR1 as KGHSH and CDR2 as LQKENI. Unsorted cryopreserved PBMC were sequenced, averaging around 100,000 T cells per clinical donor. TCRdb's table, derived via immunoSEQ multiplex PCR, lists solely in-frame clones and lacks some. This sample yields about 43,000 clones, of which around 94% are seen a single time; 1.9% belongs to the top ten. With regard to this clone: Its matching antigen is unknown.

The genes are TRBV18 and TRBJ1-2, with 7 bases matching TRBD1. The origin of this receptor is a donor aged 10-30 years with latent tuberculosis or without tuberculosis infection. Some clones in this sample may be carry-over from other donors' samples. Sequenced input: PBMCs. The CDR3 DNA reads as TGTGCCAGCTCACCGAGTGGGACGACAGGGTTTGGCTACACCTTC. This sequence encodes CASSPSGTTGFGYTF.